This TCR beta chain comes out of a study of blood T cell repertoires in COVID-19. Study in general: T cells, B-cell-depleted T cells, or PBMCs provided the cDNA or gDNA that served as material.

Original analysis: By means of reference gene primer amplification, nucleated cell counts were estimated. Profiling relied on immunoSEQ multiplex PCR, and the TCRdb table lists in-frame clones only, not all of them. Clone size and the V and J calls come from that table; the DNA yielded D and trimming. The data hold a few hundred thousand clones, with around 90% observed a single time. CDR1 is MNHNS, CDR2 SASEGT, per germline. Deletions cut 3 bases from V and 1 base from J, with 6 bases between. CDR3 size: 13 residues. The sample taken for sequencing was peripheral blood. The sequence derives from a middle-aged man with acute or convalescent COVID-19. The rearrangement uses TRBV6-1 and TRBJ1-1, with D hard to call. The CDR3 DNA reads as TGTGCCAGCAGTGATTCGGGGAACACTGAAGCTTTCTTT. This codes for CASSDSGNTEAFF.